Reported below is one TCR beta chain. Its matching antigen is unknown. The isolated RNA, all of it, was reverse transcribed, so expressed TCRB transcripts were what got sequenced. Assay: immunoSEQ multiplex PCR; the TCRdb copy retains only in-frame clones and omits some. The sample holds around 450,000 clones, over 10% seen once. The germline gives CDR1 SQVTM, CDR2 ANQGSEA. CDR3 size: 14 residues. Germline trimming cut 5 bases from V and 1 base from J; bases unmatched to any gene: 5. These data belong to a study of beta chain features in type 1 diabetes. Study context: Patients looked much like healthy donors when it came to age, gender and cell yields.

Each of the CD4+ naive, central memory, regulatory and stem cell-like memory populations was sorted via CD45RO/CCR7/CD25/CD127/CD95/CD27. Populations obtained by sorting all exceeded 98% purity. Notes on the study in general: Individuals with type 1 diabetes displayed fewer insertions and more deletions at VDJ junctions.

Input material: naive CD4+ T cells from blood. The chain is built from TRBV29-1 and TRBJ2-7; 10 bases map to TRBD2. The clonotype comes from a woman aged 18-30 years in good health. The CDR3 spells CSVLAGGSSYEQYF. DNA of the CDR3: TGCAGCGTTTTAGCGGGAGGCTCTTCCTACGAGCAGTACTTC.